The clone carrying this T cell receptor (beta chain) was seen a few times. The antigen is undetermined. The data originate from a study of CD8 T cells in ankylosing spondylitis. General study findings and limits: There was a TCR beta motif, made of 7 or 8 highly homologous variants, that appeared characteristic of ankylosing spondylitis blood.

MiXCR was run by TCRdb on the 5' RACE reads, yielding one entry per CDR3 protein. The sample includes around 770,000 distinct CDR3 sequences, about an eighth of them seen just once. This CDR3 comprises 15 residues. CDR1 and CDR2 from the germline V gene are LGHNA and YSLEER. V was cut by 0 bases and J by 4 bases, with 13 bases left in between. Sequenced input: blood, either unsorted or a sorted T cell fraction (not recorded which). The sequence derives from a male donor with ankylosing spondylitis. The genes are TRBV4-3 and TRBJ2-7; tentative D call: TRBD1 (5 bases). The CDR3 loop reads CASSQDAQGWYEQYF. CDR3 coding DNA: TGCGCCAGCAGCCAAGACGCCCAGGGATGGTACGAGCAGTACTTC.